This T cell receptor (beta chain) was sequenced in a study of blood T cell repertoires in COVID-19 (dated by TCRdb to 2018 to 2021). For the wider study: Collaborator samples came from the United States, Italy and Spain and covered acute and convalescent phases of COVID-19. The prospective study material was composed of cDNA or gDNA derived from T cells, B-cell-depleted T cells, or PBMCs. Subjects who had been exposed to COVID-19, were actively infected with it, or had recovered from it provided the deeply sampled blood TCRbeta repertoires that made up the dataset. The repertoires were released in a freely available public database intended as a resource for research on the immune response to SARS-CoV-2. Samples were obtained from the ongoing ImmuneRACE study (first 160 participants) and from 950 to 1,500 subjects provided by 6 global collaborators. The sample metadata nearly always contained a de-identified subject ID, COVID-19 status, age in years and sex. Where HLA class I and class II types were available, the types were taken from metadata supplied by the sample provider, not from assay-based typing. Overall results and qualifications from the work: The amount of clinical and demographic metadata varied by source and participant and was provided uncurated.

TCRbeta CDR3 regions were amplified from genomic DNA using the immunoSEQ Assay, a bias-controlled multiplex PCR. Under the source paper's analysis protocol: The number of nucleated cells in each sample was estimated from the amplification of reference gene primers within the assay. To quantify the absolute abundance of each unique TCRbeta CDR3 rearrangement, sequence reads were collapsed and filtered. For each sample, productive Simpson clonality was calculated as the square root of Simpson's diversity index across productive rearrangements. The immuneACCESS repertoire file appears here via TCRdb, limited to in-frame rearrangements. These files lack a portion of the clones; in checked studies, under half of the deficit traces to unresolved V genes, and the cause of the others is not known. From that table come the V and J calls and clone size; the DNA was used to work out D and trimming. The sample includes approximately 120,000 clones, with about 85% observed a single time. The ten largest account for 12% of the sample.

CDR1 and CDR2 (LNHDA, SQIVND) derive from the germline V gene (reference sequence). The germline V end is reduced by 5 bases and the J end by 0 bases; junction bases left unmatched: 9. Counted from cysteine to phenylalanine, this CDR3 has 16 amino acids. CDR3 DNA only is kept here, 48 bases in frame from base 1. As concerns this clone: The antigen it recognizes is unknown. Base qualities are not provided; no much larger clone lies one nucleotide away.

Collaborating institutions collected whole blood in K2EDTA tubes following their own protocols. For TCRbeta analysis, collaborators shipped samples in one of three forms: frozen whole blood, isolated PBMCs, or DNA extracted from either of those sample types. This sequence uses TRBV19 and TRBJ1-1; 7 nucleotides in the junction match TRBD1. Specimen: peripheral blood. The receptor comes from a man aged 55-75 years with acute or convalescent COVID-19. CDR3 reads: CASSGYPGQMNTEAFF. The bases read TGTGCCAGTAGTGGGTACCCGGGACAGATGAACACTGAAGCTTTCTTT.